The next 17 T cell receptor beta chains were all read from a single sample in a study of blood T cell repertoires in COVID-19. The table came from immunoSEQ multiplex PCR; TCRdb's copy has only in-frame clones and leaves some out. The sample holds 300,000 to 350,000 clones, 88% seen once. The specimen was PBMCs or T cells enriched from blood (not recorded which). The receptors shown here come from a man aged 25-45 years who had recovered from COVID-19.

The V and J genes are TRBV25-1 and TRBJ2-2; no definite D call. CDR1 and CDR2 from the germline V gene are MGHDK and SYGVNS. V was cut by 7 bases and J by 0 bases, with 3 bases left in between. The CDR3 runs 12 residues. CDR3 nucleotide sequence: TGTGCCAGCATAGCGAACACCGGGGAGCTGTTTTTT. Protein: CASIANTGELFF. The full variable domain, completed using reference TRBV25-1 and TRBJ2-2, is EADIYQTPRYLVIGTGKKITLECSQTMGHDKMYWYQQDPGMELHLIHYSYGVNSTEKGDLSSESTVSRIRTEHFPLTLESARPSHTSQYLCASIANTGELFFGEGSRLTVL.

The chain joins TRBV20-1 to TRBJ1-4; TRBD1 matches at 7 bases. This CDR3 comprises 14 residues. Germline loops: CDR1 DFQATT, CDR2 SNEGSKA (reference sequence). V was clipped by 3 bases and J by 4 bases; unmatched bases: 5. This chain's CDR3 is CSASTGTDNEKLFF. The CDR3 nucleotides read TGCAGTGCTAGTACCGGGACAGATAATGAAAAACTGTTTTTT.

The chain's CDR3 is CASRLAGGYGYTF. DNA for the CDR3: TGTGCAAGTCGCTTAGCGGGGGGGTATGGCTACACCTTC. The chain recombines TRBV12-2 with TRBJ1-2. TRBV12-2 is a pseudogene. CDR3 size: 13 residues.

This chain joins TRBV7-9 and TRBJ2-1, with 13 bases aligning to TRBD2. CDR3 length: 16 amino acids. Trimming took 3 bases from V and 5 from J; bases not matched to a gene: 4. Germline-derived CDR1 and CDR2 are SEHNR and FQNEAQ (reference sequence). The CDR3 protein is CASSFPGLAGHNEQFF. The CDR3 region has the DNA TGTGCCAGCAGCTTCCCGGGACTAGCGGGGCACAATGAGCAGTTCTTC.

The CDR3: CASSLGLGDTQYF. The CDR3 region has the DNA TGTGCCAGCAGCTTGGGGCTAGGAGATACGCAGTATTTT. The rearrangement links TRBV7-7 to TRBJ2-3, with a tentative D call TRBD1 (5 bases). V was cut by 3 bases and J by 5 bases, with 9 bases left in between. The CDR3 has 13 residues. Germline V CDR1 and CDR2: SSHAT, FNYEAQ (reference sequence).

Here the CDR3 DNA reads TGCGCCAGCAGCAGGAGAACGACTAGCGGGGGGGGACACACAGATACGCAGTATTTT. Its protein is CASSRRTTSGGGHTDTQYF. The genes are TRBV5-1 and TRBJ2-3; 14 bases fit TRBD2. The V and J ends lost 4 bases and 2 bases, in that order; junction bases with no gene match: 12. The germline CDR1 and CDR2 sequences are SGHRS and YFSETQ. The CDR3 loop spans 19 amino acids.

V gene TRBV2 combines with J gene TRBJ2-7; D unresolved. CDR1 SNHLY and CDR2 FYNNEI come from the germline V gene. The CDR3 runs to 14 residues. The V end was cut by 3 bases, the J end by 2 bases, with 11 bases between. CDR3: CASSDWAPPYEQYF. Here the CDR3 DNA reads TGTGCCAGCAGTGATTGGGCCCCCCCCTACGAGCAGTACTTC.

The chain links TRBV4-2 to TRBJ1-2; possible D gene TRBD1, 5 bases. This CDR3 has 14 residues. Trimming left V 5 bases short and J 8 bases short, with 18 bases between. The germline CDR1 and CDR2 sequences are LGHNA and YNFKEQ. CDR3 DNA sequence: TGTGCCAGCAGCAATCCTCCTGGGGGGGAAGGCTACACCTTC. As protein: CASSNPPGGEGYTF.

This clone was picked up a small number of times. This sample includes further DNA sequences coding for the same CDR3. This CDR3 is CASSMSDTNQPQHF. In DNA, the CDR3 is TGTGCCAGTAGTATGTCGGACACTAATCAGCCCCAGCATTTT. The chain employs TRBV19 and TRBJ1-5, with D tentatively TRBD1 (5 bases). V dropped 3 bases and J dropped 4 bases, with 10 bases sitting between them. Germline V lookup: CDR1 LNHDA, CDR2 SQIVND (reference sequence). The CDR3 is 14 residues long.

The rearrangement joins TRBV5-1 to TRBJ2-6; D remains unclear. The V and J ends lost 1 base and 3 bases respectively, with 11 bases between them. Germline CDR1 reads SGHRS; CDR2 reads YFSETQ. The CDR3 totals 16 residues. Written as DNA, the CDR3 is TGCGCCAGCAGCTTGAACAGAGTAGATGGGGCCAACGTCCTGACTTTC. This sequence encodes CASSLNRVDGANVLTF.

This clone was seen a handful of times. This chain links TRBV28 with TRBJ1-4, with a tentative D call TRBD1 (6 bases). This CDR3 comprises 15 residues. V was clipped by 2 bases and J by 5 bases, with 12 bases between them. Germline V gene lookup returns CDR1 MDHEN and CDR2 SYDVKM. The CDR3, as DNA: TGTGCCAGCAGTTTACAGGGGCCGGGGAATGAAAAACTGTTTTTT. It yields the protein CASSLQGPGNEKLFF.

This chain uses TRBV6-6 with TRBJ1-4; D is perhaps TRBD1 (6 bases). Germline CDR1 MNHNY, CDR2 SVGAGI (reference sequence). Trimming took off 7 bases at V and 8 bases at J, with 17 bases between the two ends. CDR3 length: 14 amino acids. As DNA, the CDR3 is TGTGCCAGCACATCTGTGGGGGCTCGCGAAAAACTGTTTTTT. Amino acids: CASTSVGAREKLFF.

Here the CDR3 DNA reads TGCGCCAGCAGCTTGGCAGGGGAGGGCACTGAAGCTTTCTTT. Its protein is CASSLAGEGTEAFF. The chain links TRBV5-1 to TRBJ1-1; D possibly corresponds to TRBD1 (6 bases). The CDR3 sequence is 14 residues long. The germline gives CDR1 SGHRS, CDR2 YFSETQ. The germline V and J ends were trimmed by 0 bases and 4 bases, with 10 bases remaining between them.

This sequence joins TRBV3-1 (or the pseudogene TRBV3-2) and TRBJ2-5, with 8 bases matching TRBD2. CDR1 and CDR2 (germline): LGHDT, YNNKEL (reference sequence). This CDR3 has 17 residues. Trimming cost V 4 bases and J 1 base; bases outside gene matches: 11. The CDR3 protein is CASSRGVSGDPQETQYF. CDR3 DNA: TGTGCCAGCAGCCGCGGCGTTAGCGGGGACCCCCAAGAGACCCAGTACTTC.

V gene TRBV9 combines with J gene TRBJ1-1, with 7 bases fitting TRBD1. The CDR3 consists of 14 residues. Per the germline V gene, CDR1 is SGDLS and CDR2 is YYNGEE. The trim removed 2 bases at V and 6 bases at J, leaving 7 bases unmatched. The CDR3 DNA reads TGTGCCAGCAGCGTCGAGGGGGCCGTCCCTGAAGCTTTCTTT. This codes for CASSVEGAVPEAFF. Using reference TRBV9 and TRBJ1-1 for the parts outside the CDR3, the full variable domain is DSGVTQTPKHLITATGQRVTLRCSPRSGDLSVYWYQQSLDQGLQFLIQYYNGEERAKGNILERFSAQQFPDLHSELNLSSLELGDSALYFCASSVEGAVPEAFFGQGTRLTVV.

This rearrangement joins TRBV28 to TRBJ1-1; no clear D gene. Trimming removed 6 bases from V and 7 bases from J, with 12 bases in between. The CDR3 loop spans 12 amino acids. Germline CDR1 MDHEN, CDR2 SYDVKM. As DNA, the CDR3 is TGTGCCAGCAGCCTAAGTATGAGTGAAGCTTTCTTT. Translated: CASSLSMSEAFF.

This clone was seen a few times. V is TRBV5-1 and J is TRBJ2-3; 9 nucleotides agree with TRBD1. CDR3 size: 16 residues. Per germline, CDR1 SGHRS and CDR2 YFSETQ. J lost 3 bases, V lost 3 bases, and 8 bases had no gene match. The CDR3 DNA is TGCGCCAGCAGCTCGGGGACAGGGAGGCATACAGATACGCAGTATTTT. It codes for CASSSGTGRHTDTQYF.